This entry describes one T cell receptor (beta chain). The data are from a study of Graves' ophthalmopathy and Graves' hyperthyroidism. Study in general: Peripheral blood samples were taken at initial diagnosis, before any treatment.

The germline V gene has CDR1 MDHEN and CDR2 SYDVKM. The CDR3 loop spans 14 amino acids. V was cut by 2 bases and J by 5 bases, with 10 bases left in between. Investigators amplified TCR beta CDR3 regions from RNA transcripts. HTBI primers were employed in first-round RT-PCR, then a second-round multiplex PCR followed. TCRdb passed the multiplex PCR reads through MiXCR, listing each CDR3 protein once. The data contain fewer than 350,000 distinct CDR3 sequences, roughly 15% of them singletons. Sequencing was done on a sample of peripheral blood. The chain is built from TRBV28 and TRBJ1-5; D uncertain. The receptor was isolated from an adult man with Graves' ophthalmopathy. DNA for the CDR3: TGTGCCAGCAGTTTACTCGGGATTCATCAGCCCCAGCATTTT. This gives the protein CASSLLGIHQPQHF.